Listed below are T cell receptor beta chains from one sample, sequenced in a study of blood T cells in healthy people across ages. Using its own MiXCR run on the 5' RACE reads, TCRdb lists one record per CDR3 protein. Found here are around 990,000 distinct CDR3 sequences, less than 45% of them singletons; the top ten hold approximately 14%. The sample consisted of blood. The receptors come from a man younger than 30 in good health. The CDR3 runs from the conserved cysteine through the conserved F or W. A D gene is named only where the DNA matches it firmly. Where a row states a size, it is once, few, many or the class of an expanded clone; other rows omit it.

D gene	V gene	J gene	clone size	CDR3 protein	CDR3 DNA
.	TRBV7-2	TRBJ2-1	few	CASSVSDTGNEQFF	TGTGCCAGCAGCGTTAGCGACACCGGCAATGAGCAGTTCTTC
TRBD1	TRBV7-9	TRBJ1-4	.	CASSLSEDRAEKLFF	TGTGCCAGCAGCTTATCAGAGGACAGGGCCGAAAAACTGTTTTTT
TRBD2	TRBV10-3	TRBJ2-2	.	CAISETSESNTGELFF	TGTGCCATCAGTGAAACTAGCGAATCGAACACCGGGGAGCTGTTTTTT
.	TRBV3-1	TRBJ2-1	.	CASQWLGSGEQFF	TGTGCCAGCCAGTGGTTAGGGTCGGGCGAGCAGTTCTTC
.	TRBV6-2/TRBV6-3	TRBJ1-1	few	CASTSDGTEAFF	TGTGCCAGCACCTCAGATGGAACTGAAGCTTTCTTT
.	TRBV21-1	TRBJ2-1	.	CANGTSGGPESSYNEQFF	TGTGCCAACGGGACTAGCGGGGGGCCTGAGAGCTCCTACAATGAGCAGTTCTTC
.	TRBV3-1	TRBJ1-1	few	CASSQLGRDTEAFF	TGTGCCAGCAGCCAATTAGGGCGGGACACTGAAGCTTTCTTT
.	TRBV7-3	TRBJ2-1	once	CASSPWSSRASCNEQFF	TGTGCCAGCAGCCCCTGGAGTAGTAGGGCTTCCTGCAATGAGCAGTTCTTC
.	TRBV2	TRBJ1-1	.	CASSESRSLNTEAFF	TGTGCCAGCAGTGAGTCCAGGAGCTTGAACACTGAAGCTTTCTTT
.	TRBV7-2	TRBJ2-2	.	CASGLGLLNTGELFF	TGTGCCAGCGGTCTCGGACTGTTGAACACCGGGGAGCTGTTTTTT
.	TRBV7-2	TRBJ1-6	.	CASSYSEQGLPLHF	TGTGCCAGCAGCTATTCTGAACAGGGTCTCCCCCTCCACTTT
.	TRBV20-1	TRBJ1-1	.	CSARDYRAGTEAFF	TGCAGTGCTAGAGATTACAGGGCTGGCACTGAAGCTTTCTTT
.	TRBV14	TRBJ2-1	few	CASSQGAVFSSYNEQFF	TGTGCCAGCAGCCAAGGGGCAGTTTTCAGCTCCTACAATGAGCAGTTCTTC
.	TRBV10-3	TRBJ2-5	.	CAISSYNEQYF	TGTGCCATCAGTTCTTACAATGAGCAGTACTTC
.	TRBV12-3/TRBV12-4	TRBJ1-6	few	CASSGHGGGNSPLHF	TGTGCCAGCAGTGGGCACGGGGGTGGCAATTCACCCCTCCACTTT
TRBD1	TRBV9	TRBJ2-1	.	CASSIDRVSYNEQFF	TGTGCCAGCAGCATAGACAGGGTCTCCTACAATGAGCAGTTCTTC
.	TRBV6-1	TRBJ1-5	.	CASRPGSKNQPQHF	TGTGCCAGCAGACCGGGGTCCAAGAATCAGCCCCAGCATTTT
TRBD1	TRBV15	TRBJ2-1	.	CATSSGQGMYNEQFF	TGTGCCACCAGCAGCGGACAGGGCATGTACAATGAGCAGTTCTTC
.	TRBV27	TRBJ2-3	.	CASPTRPASSKRVSSTDTQYF	TGTGCCAGCCCTACAAGGCCTGCCAGCAGTAAGAGGGTCTCTAGCACAGATACGCAGTATTTT
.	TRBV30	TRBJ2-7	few	CAWTKTYEQYF	TGTGCCTGGACGAAAACCTACGAGCAGTACTTC
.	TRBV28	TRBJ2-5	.	CASIRDNQETQYF	TGTGCCAGCATCAGAGACAACCAAGAGACCCAGTACTTC
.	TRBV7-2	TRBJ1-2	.	CASSLESESVYGYTF	TGTGCCAGCAGCTTAGAGTCCGAATCGGTCTATGGCTACACCTTC
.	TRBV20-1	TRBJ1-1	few	CSARDLRGGTSNTEAFF	TGCAGTGCTAGAGACCTGAGGGGTGGGACAAGCAACACTGAAGCTTTCTTT
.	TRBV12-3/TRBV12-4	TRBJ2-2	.	CASSLIPANTGELFF	TGTGCCAGCAGTTTAATCCCTGCGAACACCGGGGAGCTGTTTTTT
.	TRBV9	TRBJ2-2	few	CASSAARWTGELFF	TGTGCCAGCAGCGCCGCCAGATGGACCGGGGAGCTGTTTTTT
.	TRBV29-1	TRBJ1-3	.	CSVDGGGRNTIYF	TGCAGCGTTGATGGGGGGGGCAGAAACACCATATATTTT
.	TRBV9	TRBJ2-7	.	CASSDPYNEQYF	TGTGCCAGCAGCGACCCCTACAATGAGCAGTACTTC